This TCR beta chain was captured by sequencing in a study of blood T cell repertoires in COVID-19. Sequenced by immunoSEQ multiplex PCR; TCRdb stores in-frame clones only, minus some. The table lists around 64,000 clones, about nine tenths of them singletons. Trimming pared 2 bases from V and 9 bases from J, leaving 8 bases between. The length of the CDR3 is 11 residues. Germline V gives CDR1 MNHEY, CDR2 SVGEGT. This receptor was identified in a man aged 45 to 65 with active COVID-19. The source material was peripheral blood. The gene calls are TRBV6-2 or TRBV6-3 and TRBJ2-7, with D perhaps TRBD2 (5 bases). The CDR3 DNA follows: TGTGCCAGCAGTTACGACGCGGGGCAGTACTTC. Encoded protein: CASSYDAGQYF.